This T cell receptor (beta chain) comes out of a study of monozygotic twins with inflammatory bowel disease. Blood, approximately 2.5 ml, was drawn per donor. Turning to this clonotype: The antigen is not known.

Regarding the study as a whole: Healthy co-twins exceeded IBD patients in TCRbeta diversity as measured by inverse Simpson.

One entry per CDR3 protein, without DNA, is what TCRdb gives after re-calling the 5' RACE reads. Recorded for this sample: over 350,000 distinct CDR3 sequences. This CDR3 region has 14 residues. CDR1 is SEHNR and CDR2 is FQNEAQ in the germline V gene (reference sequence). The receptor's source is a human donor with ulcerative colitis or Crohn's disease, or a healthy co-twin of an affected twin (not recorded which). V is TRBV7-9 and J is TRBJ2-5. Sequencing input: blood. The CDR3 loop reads CASSSFKDQETQYF. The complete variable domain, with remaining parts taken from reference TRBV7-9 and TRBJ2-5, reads DTGVSQNPRHKITKRGQNVTFRCDPISEHNRLYWYRQTLGQGPEFLTYFQNEAQLEKSRLLSDRFSAERPKGSFSTLEIQRTEQGDSAMYLCASSSFKDQETQYFGPGTRLLVL.